These 2 T cell receptor beta chains were sequenced from one sample in a study of blood T cell repertoires in COVID-19. The protocol was immunoSEQ multiplex PCR, while the TCRdb copy is restricted to in-frame clones and leaves out a portion. Found here are about 210,000 clones, 85% of them singletons; the top ten hold approximately 0.97%. The sequencing input was peripheral blood. The receptor source for this set is a man aged 55 to 70 with COVID-19, enrolled during active disease.

This chain links TRBV9 with TRBJ2-2, with a tentative D call TRBD1 (6 bases). The CDR3 runs 15 residues. Germline CDR1 and CDR2: SGDLS and YYNGEE. The V end lost 2 bases, the J end lost 1 base, and 9 bases lay between the germline ends. CDR3 region: CASSVEQGNTGELFF. The DNA of the CDR3 is TGTGCCAGCAGCGTGGAACAGGGGAACACCGGGGAGCTGTTTTTT.

V gene TRBV5-1 combines with J gene TRBJ2-7; the match to TRBD1 covers 9 bases. Germline V gene data show CDR1 as SGHRS and CDR2 as YFSETQ. J gave up 2 bases and V 4 bases, and 7 bases lay outside the gene matches. The CDR3 spans 15 residues. The CDR3 DNA reads TGCGCCAGCAGCAGGGGACAGGGCAGGACCTACGAGCAGTACTTC. This translates into CASSRGQGRTYEQYF.